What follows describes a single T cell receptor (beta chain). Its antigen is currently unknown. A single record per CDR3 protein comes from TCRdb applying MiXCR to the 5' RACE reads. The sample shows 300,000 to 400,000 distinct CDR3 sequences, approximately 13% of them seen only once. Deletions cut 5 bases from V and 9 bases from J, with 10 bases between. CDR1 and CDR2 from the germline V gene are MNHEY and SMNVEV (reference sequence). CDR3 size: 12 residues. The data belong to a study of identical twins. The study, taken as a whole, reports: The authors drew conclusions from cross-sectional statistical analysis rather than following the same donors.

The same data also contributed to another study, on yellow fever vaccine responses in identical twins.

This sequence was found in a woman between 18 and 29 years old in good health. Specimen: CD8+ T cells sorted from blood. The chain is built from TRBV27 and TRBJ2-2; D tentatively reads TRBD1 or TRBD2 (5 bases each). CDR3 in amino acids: CASSRDGRELFF. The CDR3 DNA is TGTGCCAGCAGTCGGGACGGGCGGGAGCTGTTTTTT.